These 17 T cell receptor beta chains share one sample of origin, sequenced in a study of graft-versus-host responses after intestinal transplantation. Only in-frame clones appear in the TCRdb table, and some are missing; sequencing was by immunoSEQ multiplex PCR. The data contain 25,000 to 35,000 clones, nearly 90% of them singletons. Here the sequenced sample was PBMCs, taken about 420 days after intestinal transplantation. The receptors were sampled from a human patient who received an intestinal transplant, so some T cells may come from the graft donor.

The gene calls are TRBV5-1 and TRBJ1-4, with 10 bases that match TRBD1. CDR3 size: 14 residues. CDR1 and CDR2 (germline): SGHRS, YFSETQ. The ends lost 4 bases at V and 7 bases at J; junction bases unmatched: 4. The CDR3 here is CASSLTGGGEKLFF. CDR3 bases: TGCGCCAGCAGCCTGACAGGGGGCGGTGAAAAACTGTTTTTT.

The chain recombines TRBV30 with TRBJ1-1; D is perhaps TRBD1 (5 bases). Germline V gives CDR1 GTSNPN, CDR2 SVGIG (reference sequence). The CDR3 is 13 amino acids. The ends were cut back, 0 bases at V and 7 bases at J, with 12 bases in the middle. The CDR3 bases are TGTGCCTGGAGTGTACTTGGGGGGTTTGAAGCTTTCTTT. It translates to CAWSVLGGFEAFF. Filled out from reference TRBV30 and TRBJ1-1, the complete variable domain reads SQTIHQWPATLVQPVGSPLSLECTVEGTSNPNLYWYRQAAGRGLQLLFYSVGIGQISSEVPQNLSASRPQDRQFILSSKKLLLSDSGFYLCAWSVLGGFEAFFGQGTRLTVV.

The chain is built from TRBV4-2 and TRBJ2-5; tentative D call: TRBD1 (5 bases). V lost 0 bases and J lost 2, with 10 bases in between. The CDR3 totals 15 residues. Germline V gene lookup returns CDR1 LGHNA and CDR2 YNFKEQ. The CDR3 DNA is TGTGCCAGCAGCCAAGAGCAGGGATCGCAAGAGACCCAGTACTTC. Its protein product is CASSQEQGSQETQYF.

This rearrangement joins TRBV5-6 to TRBJ1-3; D remains unclear. Germline CDR1 reads SGHDT; CDR2 reads YYEEEE. Deletions cut 1 base from V and 0 bases from J, with 8 bases between. This CDR3 contains 15 residues. CDR3 sequence reads: CASSLNRHSGNTIYF. CDR3 in DNA: TGTGCCAGCAGCTTGAACCGACACTCTGGAAACACCATATATTTT. Combining the CDR3 with reference TRBV5-6 and TRBJ1-3 gives the whole variable domain DAGVTQSPTHLIKTRGQQVTLRCSPKSGHDTVSWYQQALGQGPQFIFQYYEEEERQRGNFPDRFSGHQFPNYSSELNVNALLLGDSALYLCASSLNRHSGNTIYFGEGSWLTVV.

The chain carries TRBV20-1 and TRBJ1-1; the D gene is possibly TRBD1 (5 bases). Germline V gene lookup returns CDR1 DFQATT and CDR2 SNEGSKA (reference sequence). V was cut by 8 bases and J by 5 bases, with 12 bases left in between. This CDR3 comprises 11 residues. CDR3 sequence (DNA): TGCAGTCAAAAGGGGCGAACTGAAGCTTTCTTT. Translated, it gives CSQKGRTEAFF.

V gene TRBV4-1 combines with J gene TRBJ2-1; D is unclear. The CDR3 runs to 16 residues. CDR1 MGHRA and CDR2 YSYEKL come from the germline V gene. The germline V and J ends were trimmed by 3 bases and 1 base, with 13 bases remaining between them. DNA of the CDR3: TGCGCCAGCAGCCAGTACGACACCGGTTCCTACAATGAGCAGTTCTTC. Its translation: CASSQYDTGSYNEQFF.

This clone came up a few times. J is TRBJ2-2 and V is TRBV9; TRBD2 matches at 16 bases. Germline-derived CDR1 and CDR2 are SGDLS and YYNGEE. Trimming cost V 2 bases and J 4 bases; bases outside gene matches: 8. The CDR3 spans 19 residues. CDR3 coding DNA: TGTGCCAGCAGCGTGGGGACTAGCGGGGGGGCCCTAGTCACCGGGGAGCTGTTTTTT. Amino acid sequence: CASSVGTSGGALVTGELFF.

The chain joins TRBV10-1 to TRBJ2-3; 14 bases align to TRBD2. The CDR3 contains 18 residues. The germline CDR1 and CDR2 sequences are WNHNN and SYGVQD (reference sequence). V shed 0 bases and J 0 bases; nucleotides not matched to a gene: 2. In DNA form, the CDR3 reads TGCGCCAGCAGTGAGTCCGGGACTAGCGGGGGTAGCACAGATACGCAGTATTTT. This translates into CASSESGTSGGSTDTQYF.

The chain recombines TRBV5-1 with TRBJ2-1; TRBD1 aligns across 11 bases. Germline CDR1 reads SGHRS; CDR2 reads YFSETQ. The CDR3 is 17 amino acids. Trimming at V came to 4 bases and at J to 1 base, leaving 7 bases not matched to a gene. This CDR3 reads CASSRSRDRGSYNEQFF. DNA of the CDR3: TGCGCCAGCAGCCGGTCCCGGGACAGGGGGTCCTACAATGAGCAGTTCTTC.

The chain employs TRBV7-9 and TRBJ2-1; D not resolved. Germline V gene lookup returns CDR1 SEHNR and CDR2 FQNEAQ (reference sequence). V was shortened by 7 bases and J by 2 bases, with 18 bases between the two germline ends. CDR3 length: 16 amino acids. For the CDR3, the DNA is TGTGCCAGCACCCCGGGCCATTTAGGAACCTACAATGAGCAGTTCTTC. The encoded protein is CASTPGHLGTYNEQFF. Combining the CDR3 with reference TRBV7-9 and TRBJ2-1 gives the whole variable domain DTGVSQNPRHKITKRGQNVTFRCDPISEHNRLYWYRQTLGQGPEFLTYFQNEAQLEKSRLLSDRFSAERPKGSFSTLEIQRTEQGDSAMYLCASTPGHLGTYNEQFFGPGTRLTVL.

The rearrangement uses TRBV6-5 and TRBJ2-7; weak D call: TRBD2 (5 bases). The CDR3 covers 14 residues. The germline V gene encodes CDR1 MNHEY and CDR2 SVGAGI. The ends were cut back, 5 bases at V and 2 bases at J, with 13 bases in the middle. CDR3: CASSTGLGTYEQYF. The CDR3 DNA reads TGTGCCAGCAGTACTGGACTGGGAACCTACGAGCAGTACTTC.

The chain has TRBV30 and TRBJ2-7; D ambiguous. Trimming stripped 5 bases from V and 1 base from J, with 9 bases between. The germline V gene has CDR1 GTSNPN and CDR2 SVGIG (reference sequence). There are 12 residues in the CDR3. As DNA, the CDR3 is TGTGCCTGGCAGACCGATTCCTACGAGCAGTACTTC. Residues: CAWQTDSYEQYF.

The DNA of the CDR3 is TGTGCCTGGGGTATCACAGATACGCAGTATTTT. It is translated as CAWGITDTQYF. The rearrangement links TRBV30 to TRBJ2-3, with D unresolved. Germline loops: CDR1 GTSNPN, CDR2 SVGIG (reference sequence). The CDR3 consists of 11 residues. V was cut by 5 bases and J by 2 bases, with 5 bases left in between.

This sequence joins TRBV11-3 and TRBJ1-1, with D unclear. Germline values: CDR1 SGHNT, CDR2 YENEEA. This CDR3 has 15 amino acids. Deletions cut 1 base from V and 6 bases from J, with 15 bases between. The CDR3 DNA follows: TGTGCCAGCAGCTTAGGATGGGCGGGAACGGCTGAAGCTTTCTTT. Translating it yields CASSLGWAGTAEAFF.

The rearrangement joins TRBV11-3 to TRBJ1-1; D is uncertain. The CDR3 loop spans 13 amino acids. Trimming left V 1 base short and J 2 bases short, with 5 bases between. The germline V gene encodes CDR1 SGHNT and CDR2 YENEEA. The CDR3 loop reads CASSLGPNTEAFF. CDR3 nucleotides: TGTGCCAGCAGCTTAGGCCCAAACACTGAAGCTTTCTTT.

V and J are TRBV2 and TRBJ1-1; possibly TRBD1 for D (5 bases). CDR1 is SNHLY, CDR2 FYNNEI, per germline. The CDR3 has 16 residues. Between the trimmed V and J ends, which lost 6 bases and 8 bases, there was a span of 25 bases. In nucleotides, the CDR3 is TGTGCCAGCAGCGTACAAACCGGGACCCAAGGACTGGAAGCTTTCTTT. Translation gives CASSVQTGTQGLEAFF.

The V and J genes are TRBV7-3 and TRBJ1-1; the D gene is possibly TRBD1 (6 bases). CDR3 length: 13 residues. Germline loops: CDR1 SGHTA, CDR2 FQGTGA. V lost 6 bases, J lost 4 bases, and 12 bases lay in between. The CDR3: CASRLGGGTEAFF. The CDR3 DNA reads TGTGCCAGCAGGCTCGGAGGGGGCACTGAAGCTTTCTTT.